These T cell receptor beta chains were read from a single sample in a study of T cell responses to AZD1222 COVID-19 vaccine. Measured with immunoSEQ multiplex PCR; TCRdb has only the in-frame clones, and not every one. Of some 140,000 clones in the sample, around 90% were seen once. The sequencing used peripheral blood, collected 28 days after the second AZD1222 dose. These receptors originate from an adult who received the AZD1222 COVID-19 vaccine. Both conserved end residues are part of each CDR3. D genes are given only for firm matches. Clone size appears in some rows only: once, few, many, or a class for an expanded clone.

d_call: NA
j_call: TRBJ1-4
v_call: TRBV9
clone_size: NA
cdr3_nt: TGTGCCAGCAGCTCACAGGGTGCAACTAATGAAAAACTGTTTTTT
cdr3_aa: CASSSQGATNEKLFF

d_call: NA
j_call: TRBJ1-1
v_call: TRBV15
clone_size: few
cdr3_nt: TGTGCCACCAGCAGAGATCCGTGGGCAGGGGATTTGAACACTGAAGCTTTCTTT
cdr3_aa: CATSRDPWAGDLNTEAFF

d_call: TRBD1
j_call: TRBJ1-2
v_call: TRBV24-1
clone_size: NA
cdr3_nt: TGTGCCACCAGTGATACAGGACAGGGGGCGTCATATGGCTACACCTTC
cdr3_aa: CATSDTGQGASYGYTF

d_call: TRBD1
j_call: TRBJ2-7
v_call: TRBV30
clone_size: NA
cdr3_nt: TGTGCCTGGAGTTACGTTCAGGGGGCTGGGGAAGAGCAGTACTTC
cdr3_aa: CAWSYVQGAGEEQYF

d_call: NA
j_call: TRBJ2-1
v_call: TRBV6-5
clone_size: NA
cdr3_nt: TGTGCCAGCAGTTGGATAGCGATGGGCAATGAGCAGTTCTTC
cdr3_aa: CASSWIAMGNEQFF

d_call: NA
j_call: TRBJ2-2
v_call: TRBV24-1
clone_size: NA
cdr3_nt: TGTGCCACCAGTGAGAACACCGGGGAGCTGTTTTTT
cdr3_aa: CATSENTGELFF

d_call: TRBD1
j_call: TRBJ2-1
v_call: TRBV7-2
clone_size: NA
cdr3_nt: TGTGCCAGCAGCATAGACAGGGGAGGATACAATGAGCAGTTCTTC
cdr3_aa: CASSIDRGGYNEQFF

d_call: NA
j_call: TRBJ1-2
v_call: TRBV19
clone_size: NA
cdr3_nt: TGTGCCAGTAGCCCCGACCCCTATGGCTACACCTTC
cdr3_aa: CASSPDPYGYTF

d_call: NA
j_call: TRBJ1-2
v_call: TRBV18
clone_size: NA
cdr3_nt: TGTGCCAGCTCACCACCAGGACGGTACGATGGCTACACCTTC
cdr3_aa: CASSPPGRYDGYTF

d_call: NA
j_call: TRBJ1-2
v_call: TRBV4-1
clone_size: NA
cdr3_nt: TGCGCCAGCAGCCAAGATCTTGACATCTCCTATGGCTACACCTTC
cdr3_aa: CASSQDLDISYGYTF

d_call: TRBD1
j_call: TRBJ1-1
v_call: TRBV3-1/TRBV3-2
clone_size: once
cdr3_nt: TGTGCCAGCAGCCCCGGACAGGGTGAAGCTTTCTTT
cdr3_aa: CASSPGQGEAFF

d_call: NA
j_call: TRBJ2-7
v_call: TRBV2
clone_size: NA
cdr3_nt: TGTGCCAGCAGTGAAGCGAGGGGGGTTAGGTACTTC
cdr3_aa: CASSEARGVRYF

d_call: TRBD1
j_call: TRBJ2-7
v_call: TRBV19
clone_size: NA
cdr3_nt: TGTGCCAGTAGAAGATCAGGGGGCGGCTCCGAGCAGTACTTC
cdr3_aa: CASRRSGGGSEQYF

d_call: TRBD2
j_call: TRBJ2-1
v_call: TRBV9
clone_size: NA
cdr3_nt: TGTGCCAGCAGCATACCAGTCGGGACTAGTCAGTTTGGCTCCTACAATGAGCAGTTCTTC
cdr3_aa: CASSIPVGTSQFGSYNEQFF